This T cell receptor beta chain appears in the sequencing data of a study of shared clonotypes between healthy human individuals. The repertoire was sequenced with immunoSEQ multiplex PCR; TCRdb's copy has only in-frame clones and lacks some. The data show about 590,000 clones, roughly 95% seen once. This clone was seen just once. An end of the junction differs from the germline gene, which may be a read error. The CDR3 contains 11 residues. Germline lookup yields CDR1 LGHNA and CDR2 YNFKEQ. Naive CD8 cells lacked CD45RO and underwent positive selection for CCR7, leaving out terminally differentiated effector memory CD45RA+ cells. Those who donated were healthy HIV-negative adults, with no recent acute infections or vaccinations reported.

This rearrangement joins TRBV4-2 to TRBJ2-7; D possibly corresponds to TRBD1 (6 bases). The TCR comes from a woman aged 25-40 years in good health. Sequenced material: naive CD8+ T cells sorted from blood. CDR3 sequence (DNA): TGTGCCAGCACCCAAGGGGGCGAGCAGTACTTC. As protein: CASTQGGEQYF.